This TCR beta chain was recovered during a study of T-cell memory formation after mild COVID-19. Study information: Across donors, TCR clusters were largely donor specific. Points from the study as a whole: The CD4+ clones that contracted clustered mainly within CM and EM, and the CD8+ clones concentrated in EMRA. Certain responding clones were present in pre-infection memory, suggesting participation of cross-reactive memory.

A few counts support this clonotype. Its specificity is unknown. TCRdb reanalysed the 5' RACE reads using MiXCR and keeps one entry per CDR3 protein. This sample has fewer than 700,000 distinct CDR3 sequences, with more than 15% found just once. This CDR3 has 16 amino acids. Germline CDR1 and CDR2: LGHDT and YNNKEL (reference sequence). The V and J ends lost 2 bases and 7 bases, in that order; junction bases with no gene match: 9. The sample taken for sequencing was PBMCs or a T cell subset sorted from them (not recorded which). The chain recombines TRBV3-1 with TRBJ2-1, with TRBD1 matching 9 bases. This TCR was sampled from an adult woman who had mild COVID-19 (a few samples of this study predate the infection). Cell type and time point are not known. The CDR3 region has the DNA TGTGCCAGCAGCCAACCCGGGACAGGGTATGCTAATGAGCAGTTCTTC. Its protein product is CASSQPGTGYANEQFF.